A single sample gave rise to the 24 T cell receptor beta chains below, sequenced in a study of tumor and adjacent non-tumor tissue in lung cancer. This sample's RNA came from whole unsorted tissue. This non-tumor lung sample came from over 3 cm beyond the tumor edge. The library came from three nested PCR rounds adapted from ARM-PCR protocols. TCRdb called the multiplex PCR reads again in MiXCR, with one record for every CDR3 protein. This sample carries tens of thousands of distinct CDR3 sequences, around 61% of them seen once, and the ten largest clones take less than 40%. Sequencing was carried out using distant non-tumor lung tissue. The receptors were sampled from a man aged 65 to 85 with non-small cell lung cancer.

This clonotype has just one count. A junction boundary mismatches the germline segment, possibly from a read error. V gene TRBV4-1 combines with J gene TRBJ2-1; the D gene is possibly TRBD2 (6 bases). Germline V CDR1 and CDR2: MGHRA, YSYEKL. The CDR3 length is 18 residues. CDR3 protein: CTSSQDFGGRRMNDEQFF. In DNA, the CDR3 is TGCACCAGCAGCCAAGATTTCGGAGGGAGACGGATGAACGATGAGCAGTTCTTC.

Worth noting for this clonotype: A read error may produce the germline difference seen at one junction end. The rearrangement uses TRBV29-1 and TRBJ1-1; the D is unclear. This CDR3 has 13 residues. Germline V gene sequence: CDR1 SQVTM, CDR2 ANQGSEA. CDR3 loop: CSVDFQMNTEAIF. The CDR3 DNA is TGCAGCGTTGACTTCCAGATGAACACTGAAGCTATCTTT. The whole variable domain, filled in from reference TRBV29-1 and TRBJ1-1, reads SAVISQKPSRDICQRGTSLTIQCQVDSQVTMMFWYRQQPGQSLTLIATANQGSEATYESGFVIDKFPISRPNLTFSTLTVSNMSPEDSSIYLCSVDFQMNTEAIFGQGTRLTVV.

J is TRBJ1-2 and V is TRBV5-1; D unresolved. Trimming pared 5 bases from V and 2 bases from J, leaving 16 bases between. Germline V gene sequence: CDR1 SGHRS, CDR2 YFSETQ. There are 15 residues in the CDR3. Here the CDR3 reads CASSSGRYLNYGYTF. The CDR3 bases are TGCGCCAGCAGTTCCGGACGCTACTTAAACTATGGCTACACCTTC.

In the case of this clonotype: Just one base apart from a much larger clone, this may be a read error. V usage is TRBV6-1 and J usage is TRBJ2-7; no clear D. Germline assignment: CDR1 MNHNS and CDR2 SASEGT. This CDR3 contains 14 residues. CDR3 sequence: CASNRQASSYKQYF. CDR3 nucleotides: TGTGCCAGCAACCGCCAGGCCTCTTCCTACAAGCAGTACTTC.

This clonotype was seen many times. The V call is TRBV10-2, the J call TRBJ2-3, with 9 positions matching TRBD2. V gave up 6 bases and J gave up 7 bases; unmatched junction bases: 5. The germline V gene encodes CDR1 WSHSY and CDR2 SAAADI. CDR3 size: 13 residues. The CDR3 nucleotides are TGCGCCAGCAGCGTAGCGGGGGAGAATACGCAGTATTTT. It codes for CASSVAGENTQYF.

In this sample, this clonotype turned up once. The V call is TRBV6-5, the J call TRBJ2-2, with TRBD1 matching over 7 bases. Germline V gene sequence: CDR1 MNHEY, CDR2 SVGAGI. The junction had 21 bases not matched to a gene; V was cut back by 6 bases and J by 11 bases. The CDR3 runs 17 residues. CDR3 bases: TGTGCCAGCAGATTTTCTGTGACAGGGATGTACGCCGCTGAGCTGTTTTTT. It specifies CASRFSVTGMYAAELFF.

A remark on this clonotype: At one of its ends the junction is not consistent with the germline gene, which may arise from a read error. The chain employs TRBV11-3 and TRBJ2-2, with 7 nucleotides matching TRBD1. CDR3 length equals 17 residues. Germline V CDR1 and CDR2: SGHNT, YENEEA. CDR3 coding DNA: TGTGGCAGCAACAACAGGGGATCTGGCACGAACACCGGGGAGCTGTTTTTT. Translating it yields CGSNNRGSGTNTGELFF. Together with reference TRBV11-3 and TRBJ2-2, the CDR3 gives the full variable domain: EAGVVQSPRYKIIEKKQPVAFWCNPISGHNTLYWYLQNLGQGPELLIRYENEEAVDDSQLPKDRFSAERLKGVDSTLKIQPAELGDSAVYLCGSNNRGSGTNTGELFFGEGSRLTVL.

This clonotype was observed a handful of times. The J gene is TRBJ2-7, the V gene TRBV20-1, with D hard to call. CDR3 size: 15 residues. V lost 1 base and J 2 bases, leaving 15 bases between the germline ends. Per germline, CDR1 DFQATT and CDR2 SNEGSKA (reference sequence). The CDR3 reads CSARVLTGNTYEQYF. The CDR3 DNA follows: TGCAGTGCTAGAGTGTTGACTGGGAACACCTACGAGCAGTACTTC.

The chain has TRBV5-1 and TRBJ1-2; D unresolved. The V gene's germline CDR1 is SGHRS and CDR2 YFSETQ. V was cut by 0 bases and J by 2 bases, with 5 bases left in between. The CDR3 contains 13 residues. The CDR3 bases are TGCGCCAGCAGCTTGGCAGAAAACTATGGCTACACCTTC. This codes for CASSLAENYGYTF.

In its sample, this clonotype was seen a few times. The J gene is TRBJ1-5, the V gene TRBV25-1; TRBD1 agrees at 10 bases. With 6 bases clipped from V and 6 bases from J, the junction kept 5 bases outside the gene matches. The CDR3 loop spans 14 amino acids. CDR1 and CDR2 from the germline V gene are MGHDK and SYGVNS. For the CDR3, the DNA is TGTGCCAGCAGAGACAGGGGGCAATGTCAGCCCCAGCATTTT. Translating it yields CASRDRGQCQPQHF.

This clonotype was seen many times. The chain links TRBV6-5 to TRBJ2-5, with D unresolved. The CDR3 has 14 residues. Per the germline V gene, CDR1 is MNHEY and CDR2 is SVGAGI. V dropped 2 bases and J dropped 5 bases, with 12 bases sitting between them. The CDR3 region has the DNA TGTGCCAGCAGTTACGTAAGGGTAGGGGAGACCCAGTACTTC. This encodes CASSYVRVGETQYF.

The table lists this clonotype with a count of one. A much larger clone is a single base away; this may be a read error. This sequence joins TRBV12-3 or TRBV12-4 and TRBJ2-1; 11 bases fit TRBD2. With 6 bases clipped from V and 7 bases from J, the junction kept 8 bases outside the gene matches. The CDR3 has 15 amino acids. DNA for the CDR3: TGTGCCAGCAGGCAACTAGCGGGGGTGGGGAATGAGCAGTTCTTC. It is translated as CASRQLAGVGNEQFF.

This clonotype appeared a few times. The rearrangement uses TRBV28 and TRBJ2-7; no clear D gene. Germline-derived CDR1 and CDR2 are MDHEN and SYDVKM. The V end lost 6 bases, the J end lost 5 bases, and 14 bases lay between the germline ends. This CDR3 has 13 amino acids. CDR3 sequence reads: CASSPLVGNEQYF. The CDR3 bases are TGTGCCAGCAGCCCCCTAGTAGGGAACGAGCAGTACTTC.

A word on this clonotype: The junction departs from germline at one end; a sequencing error may be responsible. The chain is built from TRBV5-6 and TRBJ2-7; 7 bases are a match to TRBD1. Germline V gene data show CDR1 as SGHDT and CDR2 as YYEEEE. The CDR3 covers 13 residues. CDR3 sequence (DNA): TGTGTCAGCAGCTTGACGGGACAGCCCTCCAAGTTCTTC. This codes for CVSSLTGQPSKFF.

Concerning this clonotype: Because it lacks the conserved phenylalanine or tryptophan at the end, this CDR3 is likely a read error. The CDR3 is CASREDWGAGELFS. DNA of the CDR3: TGTGCCAGCAGGGAGGACTGGGGCGCCGGGGAGCTGTTTTCT. The V gene is TRBV12-3 or TRBV12-4, the J gene TRBJ2-2; D might be TRBD1 or TRBD2, each matching 5 bases. The V end was cut by 6 bases, the J end by 6 bases, with 14 bases between. The CDR3 has 14 amino acids.

Of note for this clonotype: A junction end diverges from the germline sequence, so it may reflect a read error. The J gene is TRBJ2-5, the V gene TRBV7-9, with D uncertain. This CDR3 region has 11 residues. Germline assignment: CDR1 SEHNR and CDR2 FQNEAQ (reference sequence). The CDR3 DNA reads TGTGCCAGCAGCTTAAAAGAGATCCAGTACTTC. Encoded protein: CASSLKEIQYF.

The chain has TRBV19 and TRBJ2-1; 8 nucleotides match TRBD2. Germline V CDR1 and CDR2: LNHDA, SQIVND (reference sequence). V lost 6 bases and J lost 16; bases outside the gene matches: 23. The CDR3 totals 16 residues. The CDR3 reads CASRPGGVRRLNERFF. The CDR3 nucleotides are TGTGCCAGTAGGCCGGGGGGGGTCAGGAGACTTAATGAGCGATTCTTC. Combining the CDR3 with reference TRBV19 and TRBJ2-1 gives the whole variable domain DGGITQSPKYLFRKEGQNVTLSCEQNLNHDAMYWYRQDPGQGLRLIYYSQIVNDFQKGDIAEGYSVSREKKESFPLTVTSAQKNPTAFYLCASRPGGVRRLNERFFGPGTRLTVL.

Turning to this clonotype: The junction does not match germline at one end; this may be a read error. The chain has TRBV4-1 and TRBJ2-1, with D tentatively TRBD2 (5 bases). The germline V gene encodes CDR1 MGHRA and CDR2 YSYEKL. The length of the CDR3 is 17 residues. The CDR3 DNA follows: TGCGCAAGCAGTCAAGAAGTGGCCGGGAACTCCTACTATGAGCAGTTCTTC. This encodes CASSQEVAGNSYYEQFF.

Remarks on this clonotype: A read error may produce the germline difference seen at one junction end. This sequence joins TRBV30 and TRBJ1-2; a possible D gene is TRBD1 (5 bases). Germline assignment: CDR1 GTSNPN and CDR2 SVGIG (reference sequence). This CDR3 has 14 residues. CDR3 in amino acids: CDWSQVDSSYGYTF. The CDR3, as DNA: TGTGACTGGAGTCAAGTAGACAGCTCCTATGGCTACACCTTC.

As regards this clonotype: Here the CDR3 omits its conserved ending phenylalanine or tryptophan, so a read error is the likely source. The chain carries TRBV29-1 and TRBJ1-2; 7 positions match TRBD1. This CDR3 is built from 14 residues. V lost 7 bases, J lost 7 bases, and 15 bases stayed unmatched. Germline assignment: CDR1 SQVTM and CDR2 ANQGSEA. The DNA of the CDR3 is TGCAGCGCCATGGGAGGGGGCGCAGGATGTGGCTACACCTCC. Amino acids: CSAMGGGAGCGYTS.

The chain uses TRBV5-1 and TRBJ2-5; TRBD2 matches 11 bases. The CDR3 covers 16 residues. Germline CDR1 reads SGHRS; CDR2 reads YFSETQ. J lost 2 bases, V lost 0 bases, and 3 bases had no gene match. This CDR3 reads CASSLGGTSGQETQYF. In nucleotides, the CDR3 is TGCGCCAGCAGCTTGGGGGGGACTAGCGGACAAGAGACCCAGTACTTC.

The chain couples TRBV11-2 to TRBJ2-3; no clear D. The length of the CDR3 is 13 residues. CDR1 and CDR2 from the germline V gene are SGHAT and FQNNGV. The chain's CDR3 is CTIIPLLTDTQYF. The CDR3 region has the DNA TGTACCATCATCCCCCTCTTAACAGATACGCAGTATTTT.

Points on this clonotype: A read error is possible here, since a much larger clone lies one base away. This chain connects TRBV14 to TRBJ2-4, with D perhaps TRBD1 (6 bases). CDR1 is SGHDN, CDR2 FVKESK, per germline. The CDR3 covers 16 residues. DNA for the CDR3: TGTGCCAGCCGCCAGGAGACAGGTTTGGCCAAAAACATTCAGTACTTC. Residues: CASRQETGLAKNIQYF.

In its sample, this clonotype was seen many times. V usage is TRBV5-1 and J usage is TRBJ2-3, with unresolved D. CDR3 length equals 14 residues. Trimming left V 4 bases short and J 2 bases short, with 11 bases between. CDR1 is SGHRS, CDR2 YFSETQ, per germline. CDR3 loop: CASSPQPLTDTQYF. As DNA, the CDR3 is TGCGCCAGCAGCCCCCAACCACTCACAGATACGCAGTATTTT.